The text below deals with one T cell receptor (beta chain). Its matching antigen is unknown. The germline gives CDR1 SGHDT, CDR2 YYEEEE. V trimming: 4 bases; J trimming: 2 bases; junction bases outside the gene matches: 6. This CDR3 has 14 residues. TCR beta was sequenced from blood CD8+ and CD4+ T cells. TEMRA cells were FACS-enriched, unlike CD8+ and CD4+ T cells, which were negatively isolated. This entry comes from a study of CD8 T cells in Susac syndrome. RNA was extracted with the RNeasy kit, and a quantity of roughly 0.45 to 1 ug was reverse transcribed using random hexamers. The TCR beta CDR3 was amplified by immunoSEQ multiplex PCR across 54 Vbeta, 13 Jbeta. In TCRdb, the immunoSEQ multiplex PCR reads were re-called with MiXCR into one record per CDR3 protein. The sample lists fewer than 95,000 distinct CDR3 sequences; around 96% were seen once. The study's findings and limits: Among people with Susac, CD8+ clonal expansion was greatest in TEMRA cells and active patients.

The chain uses TRBV5-6 and TRBJ2-7; 7 bases line up with TRBD1. Source material: CD8+ T cells from PBMCs. The receptor's source is a human donor with Susac syndrome. The CDR3 nucleotides are TGTGCCAGCAGCGCGACAGGGTCTGCCTACGAGCAGTACTTC. As protein: CASSATGSAYEQYF.